The 19 T cell receptor beta chains below were found in one sample sequenced in a study of PD-1 blockade in classical Hodgkin lymphoma. Here immunoSEQ multiplex PCR was the method, and the copy in TCRdb shows in-frame clones only, minus some. The data hold about 30,000 clones, with 84% observed a single time. Time point of the sample: cycle 4 day 1 (C4D1), after 6 weeks of nivolumab. Every single patient, without exception, relapsed after autologous stem cell transplantation, and brentuximab vedotin exposure varied. Thawed PBMCs underwent magnetic negative selection to yield purified CD4+ T cells. The sample was CD4+ T cells from blood, taken before the fourth cycle of nivolumab. Every receptor here comes from a human donor with classical Hodgkin lymphoma.

The chain combines TRBV2 with TRBJ2-7; D is possibly TRBD1 (6 bases). Between the trimmed V and J ends, which lost 7 bases and 2 bases, there was a span of 15 bases. Germline V lookup: CDR1 SNHLY, CDR2 FYNNEI. The CDR3 is 14 amino acids. CDR3 protein: CASTRKQGPYEQYF. Here the CDR3 DNA reads TGTGCCAGCACACGAAAGCAGGGGCCCTACGAGCAGTACTTC.

The chain has TRBV27 and TRBJ2-7; no clear D gene. CDR3 length: 14 amino acids. The germline V gene encodes CDR1 MNHEY and CDR2 SMNVEV (reference sequence). Trimming stripped 8 bases from V and 3 bases from J, with 17 bases between. CDR3 nucleotide sequence: TGTGCCAGCTTTAATCCCTTAAAGCTCTACGAGCAGTACTTC. Translated, it gives CASFNPLKLYEQYF.

The CDR3 coding sequence is TGTGCCAGCTCACCAGTCGGAGGGCAAGAGACCCAGTACTTC. Translation: CASSPVGGQETQYF. V is TRBV18 and J is TRBJ2-5; D may be TRBD2 (6 bases). The CDR3 is 14 amino acids. Trimming left V 2 bases short and J 2 bases short, with 9 bases between. CDR1 is KGHSH, CDR2 LQKENI, per germline.

The CDR3, as DNA: TGTGCCAGAACAGATAGCGGGGGAAGCACAGATACGCAGTATTTT. It encodes CARTDSGGSTDTQYF. The chain combines TRBV2 with TRBJ2-3; 9 bases fit TRBD2. The CDR3 runs to 15 residues. The germline CDR1 and CDR2 sequences are SNHLY and FYNNEI. Trimming cost V 9 bases and J 0 bases; bases outside gene matches: 7.

The sample holds one count of this clone. The V gene is TRBV7-2, the J gene TRBJ1-4; no clear D gene. The V end lost 1 base, the J end lost 0 bases, and 6 bases lay between the germline ends. The CDR3 covers 15 residues. Germline V gene lookup returns CDR1 SGHTA and CDR2 FQGNSA. The CDR3 region has the DNA TGTGCCAGCAGCTTAGGACGCGCAACTAATGAAAAACTGTTTTTT. Translating it yields CASSLGRATNEKLFF.

A single count supports this clone. This chain links TRBV7-8 with TRBJ2-5; TRBD1 matches 7 bases. The DNA end is more similar to TRBJ2-7, so the J call may be wrong. The germline V gene encodes CDR1 SGHVS and CDR2 FQNEAQ. The CDR3 totals 13 residues. The CDR3 coding sequence is TGTGCCAGCAGCACGAGACAGGGCTACGAGCAGTACTTC. Translated: CASSTRQGYEQYF.

The rearrangement uses TRBV7-2 and TRBJ2-7; D remains unclear. CDR1 SGHTA and CDR2 FQGNSA come from the germline V gene. The CDR3 runs 14 residues. V dropped 2 bases and J dropped 0 bases, with 8 bases sitting between them. CDR3 in DNA: TGTGCCAGCAGCTTATTAGGACCCTCCTACGAGCAGTACTTC. Its translation is CASSLLGPSYEQYF.

This chain connects TRBV5-1 to TRBJ2-3; TRBD2 agrees at 7 bases. After removal of 2 bases from V and 0 bases from J, the junction contained 12 bases not matched to a gene. CDR1 and CDR2 (germline): SGHRS, YFSETQ. CDR3 length equals 18 residues. The CDR3 here is CASSFSGDSESSTDTQYF. Written as DNA, the CDR3 is TGCGCCAGCAGCTTCAGCGGGGACTCCGAATCTAGCACAGATACGCAGTATTTT.

As regards this clone: Other DNA sequences of this sample code for an identical CDR3. The genes are TRBV6-1 and TRBJ2-3; 7 positions agree with TRBD2. V trimming: 3 bases; J trimming: 6 bases; junction bases outside the gene matches: 3. There are 13 residues in the CDR3. Germline V gene sequence: CDR1 MNHNS, CDR2 SASEGT. Here the CDR3 reads CASSEGGRDTQYF. CDR3 in DNA: TGTGCCAGCAGTGAGGGGGGGAGGGATACGCAGTATTTT.

J is TRBJ2-7 and V is TRBV6-1, with D uncertain. Deletions cut 6 bases from V and 2 bases from J, with 11 bases between. The CDR3 contains 13 residues. The germline V gene encodes CDR1 MNHNS and CDR2 SASEGT. CDR3 nucleotide sequence: TGTGCCAGCAGCAAGGAGACCGCCTACGAGCAGTACTTC. Residues: CASSKETAYEQYF.

The genes are TRBV4-1 and TRBJ2-7, with 8 nucleotides matching TRBD1. CDR3 length: 17 residues. V trimming: 0 bases; J trimming: 2 bases; junction bases outside the gene matches: 9. From germline, CDR1 is MGHRA and CDR2 YSYEKL. CDR3 in amino acids: CASSQDSRDRPPYEQYF. DNA of the CDR3: TGCGCCAGCAGCCAAGATTCCCGGGACAGGCCACCCTACGAGCAGTACTTC.

The chain is built from TRBV28 and TRBJ1-5; 7 bases are a match to TRBD1. Germline CDR1 reads MDHEN; CDR2 reads SYDVKM. The J segment lost 1 base and the V segment lost 2 bases, leaving 14 bases of the junction unmatched. The CDR3 loop spans 19 amino acids. The CDR3 nucleotides read TGTGCCAGCAGTTTAAGTGGGGTACAGGGGAGGGGGAGCAATCAGCCCCAGCATTTT. This translates into CASSLSGVQGRGSNQPQHF.

The chain combines TRBV5-5 with TRBJ1-2; TRBD1 aligns across 10 bases. The V segment lost 3 bases and the J segment 3 bases; nucleotides outside the gene matches: 2. Germline V gene lookup returns CDR1 SGHKS and CDR2 YYEKEE (reference sequence). This CDR3 has 14 residues. The CDR3 reads CASSSGQGHYGYTF. The CDR3 bases are TGTGCCAGCAGCTCGGGACAGGGGCACTATGGCTACACCTTC.

This clone was picked up a small number of times. The gene calls are TRBV7-9 and TRBJ1-2; D gene ambiguous. There are 12 residues in the CDR3. V lost 1 base to trimming and J lost 4 bases, with 4 bases between them. Germline V gene lookup returns CDR1 SEHNR and CDR2 FQNEAQ (reference sequence). The DNA of the CDR3 is TGTGCCAGCAGCTTAGATCTCTATGGCTACACCTTC. This encodes CASSLDLYGYTF.

This clone was seen only a few times. The J gene is TRBJ1-2, the V gene TRBV27; 7 bases are shared with TRBD1. This CDR3 comprises 14 residues. Looked up from germline, CDR1 is MNHEY and CDR2 is SMNVEV (reference sequence). V was clipped by 5 bases and J by 4 bases; unmatched bases: 7. CDR3 residues: CASSLDRDGYGYTF. The CDR3 DNA reads as TGTGCCAGCAGTCTAGACAGGGACGGCTATGGCTACACCTTC.

This chain joins TRBV4-2 and TRBJ2-7; a weak D match, TRBD2 (6 bases). Germline V CDR1 and CDR2: LGHNA, YNFKEQ. The CDR3 is 18 residues long. V gave up 8 bases and J gave up 4 bases, with 30 bases separating them. The CDR3 protein is CASSLGWRGTQLGYEQYF. CDR3 nucleotide sequence: TGTGCCAGCTCCCTGGGGTGGCGGGGTACTCAGCTCGGGTACGAGCAGTACTTC.

Only a few counts were recorded for this clone. The J gene is TRBJ1-6, the V gene TRBV28; 10 bases agree with TRBD1. The CDR3 sequence is 15 residues long. The trim removed 11 bases at V and 7 bases at J, leaving 11 bases unmatched. CDR1 is MDHEN, CDR2 SYDVKM, per germline. For the CDR3, the DNA is TGTGCCTTCTCGACAGGGGGCTTGGAAAATTCACCCCTCCACTTT. Its protein is CAFSTGGLENSPLHF.

This clone was counted a single time. The chain combines TRBV7-9 with TRBJ2-7, with TRBD1 matching 10 bases. Germline V gives CDR1 SEHNR, CDR2 FQNEAQ (reference sequence). J lost 2 bases, V lost 1 base, and 11 bases had no gene match. The CDR3 sequence is 18 residues long. The CDR3 bases are TGTGCCAGCAGCTTAGATTACCCGGGACAGGGGACGACCTACGAGCAGTACTTC. It specifies CASSLDYPGQGTTYEQYF.

J is TRBJ1-1 and V is TRBV7-7, with unresolved D. The germline CDR1 and CDR2 sequences are SSHAT and FNYEAQ (reference sequence). CDR3 length equals 13 residues. Trimming removed 5 bases at V and 0 bases at J, with 7 bases between. CDR3 DNA: TGTGCCAGCAGCACATCAATGAACACTGAAGCTTTCTTT. It is translated as CASSTSMNTEAFF.